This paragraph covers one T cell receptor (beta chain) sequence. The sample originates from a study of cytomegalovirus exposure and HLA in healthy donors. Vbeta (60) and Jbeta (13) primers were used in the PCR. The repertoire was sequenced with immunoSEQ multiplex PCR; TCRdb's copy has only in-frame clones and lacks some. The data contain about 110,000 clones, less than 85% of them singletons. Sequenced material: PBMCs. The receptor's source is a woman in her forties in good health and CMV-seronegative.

This CDR3 reads CASSESRTGGSYGYTF. The DNA for the CDR3 is TGTGCCAGCAGTGAATCTAGGACAGGGGGGAGCTATGGCTACACCTTC. The V call is TRBV25-1, the J call TRBJ1-2, with 10 bases fitting TRBD1. CDR3 size: 16 residues. Germline lookup yields CDR1 MGHDK and CDR2 SYGVNS. J gave up 4 bases and V 1 base, and 6 bases lay outside the gene matches.